This T cell receptor (beta chain) appears in the sequencing data of a study of blood T cell repertoires in COVID-19. Study-level information: Italy, Spain and the United States were the sources of the convalescent and acute COVID-19 samples. PBMCs, B-cell-depleted T cells, or T cells provided the cDNA or gDNA that made up the material.

Germline assignment: CDR1 SGHNT and CDR2 YYREEE (reference sequence). V was cut by 1 base and J by 5 bases, with 9 bases left in between. CDR3 length: 13 amino acids. In the original workflow: Scientists estimated how many nucleated cells there were by amplifying reference gene primers. Some clones are missing from TCRdb's copy, which holds only in-frame ones; the method was immunoSEQ multiplex PCR. V and J calls and clone size come straight from that table; D and trimming were deduced from the DNA. The sample records 250,000 to 300,000 clones, about nine tenths being singletons. Material: peripheral blood. The chain employs TRBV5-4 and TRBJ2-5; D is possibly TRBD2 (5 bases). This receptor was taken from a woman aged 50 to 60 who had recovered from COVID-19. The CDR3 sequence is CASSLKVAETQYF. DNA of the CDR3: TGTGCCAGCAGCTTGAAGGTAGCGGAGACCCAGTACTTC.